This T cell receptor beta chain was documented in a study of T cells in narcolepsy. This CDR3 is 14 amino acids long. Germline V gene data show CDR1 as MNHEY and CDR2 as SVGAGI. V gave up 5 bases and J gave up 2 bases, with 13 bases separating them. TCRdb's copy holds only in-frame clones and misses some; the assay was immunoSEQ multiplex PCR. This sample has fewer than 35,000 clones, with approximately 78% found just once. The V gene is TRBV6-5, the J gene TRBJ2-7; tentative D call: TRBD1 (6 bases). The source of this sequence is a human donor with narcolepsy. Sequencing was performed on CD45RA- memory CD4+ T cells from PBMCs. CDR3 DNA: TGTGCCAGCAGTGAATCAGGGGTGGCCTACGAGCAGTACTTC. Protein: CASSESGVAYEQYF.